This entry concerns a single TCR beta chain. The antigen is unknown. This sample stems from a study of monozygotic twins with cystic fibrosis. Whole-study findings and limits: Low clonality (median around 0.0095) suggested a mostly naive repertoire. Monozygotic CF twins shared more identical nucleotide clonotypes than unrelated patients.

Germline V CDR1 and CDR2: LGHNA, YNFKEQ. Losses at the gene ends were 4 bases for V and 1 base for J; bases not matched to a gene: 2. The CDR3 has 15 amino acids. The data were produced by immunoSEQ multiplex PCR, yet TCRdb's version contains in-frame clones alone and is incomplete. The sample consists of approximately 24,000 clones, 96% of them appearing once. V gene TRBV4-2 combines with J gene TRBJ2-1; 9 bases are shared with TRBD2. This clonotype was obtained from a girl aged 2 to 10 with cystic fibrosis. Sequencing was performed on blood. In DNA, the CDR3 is TGTGCCAGCAGCCCCCTAGCGGGATCCTACAATGAGCAGTTCTTC. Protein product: CASSPLAGSYNEQFF.